The 24 T cell receptor beta chains below all came from one sample that was sequenced in a study of regulatory T cells in long-lasting Graves disease. Time point specified: newly diagnosed GD, antithyroid drugs for less than 3 months. Extracted RNA from PBMCs served as the source of the TCR library. The TCR beta library used iRepertoire HTBI primers with Arm-PCR amplification of CDR3. A single record per CDR3 protein comes from TCRdb applying MiXCR to the multiplex PCR reads. The sample holds 400,000 to 500,000 distinct CDR3 sequences, approximately 16% seen once. This same sample was also taken into another study, of T cells in Graves' hyperthyroidism and ophthalmopathy.

The material was peripheral blood mononuclear cells (PBMCs), obtained at new diagnosis, from a patient treated with antithyroid drugs. Receptors were obtained from a woman between 18 and 30 years old with Graves disease.

The V and J genes are TRBV24-1 and TRBJ2-7; TRBD2 matches at 8 bases. The CDR3 has 16 residues. V gave up 4 bases and J gave up 4 bases; unmatched junction bases: 11. Germline V CDR1 and CDR2: KGHDR, SFDVKD. The CDR3 bases are TGTGCCACCAGTGACCTGAGCGGGAGAATTCGGTACGAGCAGTACTTC. It specifies CATSDLSGRIRYEQYF.

The genes are TRBV7-9 and TRBJ1-5; maybe TRBD1 (6 bases). The length of the CDR3 is 15 residues. Germline V CDR1 and CDR2: SEHNR, FQNEAQ (reference sequence). V was cut by 3 bases and J by 4 bases, with 13 bases left in between. For the CDR3, the DNA is TGTGCCAGCAGCTTCGCCGGGACACAGAATCAGCCCCAGCATTTT. Translating it yields CASSFAGTQNQPQHF.

The gene calls are TRBV28 and TRBJ2-7; D perhaps matches TRBD2 (5 bases). Trimming removed 6 bases from V and 4 bases from J, with 16 bases in between. This CDR3 region has 14 residues. Germline CDR1 reads MDHEN; CDR2 reads SYDVKM. CDR3 in DNA: TGTGCCAGCAGCCCCAAAAGCGGCCATTACGAGCAGTACTTC. It codes for CASSPKSGHYEQYF.

This clonotype appeared a few times. The V gene is TRBV25-1, the J gene TRBJ1-1; 8 positions agree with TRBD1. CDR1 and CDR2 from the germline V gene are MGHDK and SYGVNS. CDR3 length: 14 amino acids. The V segment lost 3 bases and the J segment 6 bases; nucleotides outside the gene matches: 6. CDR3 nucleotides: TGTGCCAGCAGTGATGAAGGCAGGGGGCCTGAAGCTTTCTTT. Protein product: CASSDEGRGPEAFF.

This clonotype was seen at least ten times. The J gene is TRBJ1-2, the V gene TRBV6-1; tentative D call: TRBD1 (6 bases). The germline V and J ends were trimmed by 6 bases and 3 bases, with 14 bases remaining between them. Germline CDR1 reads MNHNS; CDR2 reads SASEGT. CDR3 length equals 14 residues. CDR3 nucleotide sequence: TGTGCCAGCAGCCTCAGGGGCAGCCACTATGGCTACACCTTC. This gives the protein CASSLRGSHYGYTF.

This clonotype was seen repeatedly, ten times or more. This rearrangement joins TRBV3-1 to TRBJ1-1; 8 bases are shared with TRBD1. The germline gives CDR1 LGHDT, CDR2 YNNKEL (reference sequence). Trimming at V came to 3 bases and at J to 0 bases, leaving 3 bases not matched to a gene. This CDR3 region has 15 residues. The chain's CDR3 is CASSQRQGLNTEAFF. CDR3 DNA: TGTGCCAGCAGCCAGAGACAGGGGTTGAACACTGAAGCTTTCTTT.

This clonotype was seen a handful of times. The chain employs TRBV15 and TRBJ1-5; D unclear. Trimming shortened V by 3 bases and J by 6 bases, and 9 bases separated the two germline ends. Germline V gene data show CDR1 as LNHNV and CDR2 as YYDKDF (reference sequence). CDR3 length equals 13 residues. The CDR3, as DNA: TGTGCCACCAGCAGCCGGTGGAGTCAGCCCCAGCATTTT. Protein: CATSSRWSQPQHF.

This chain uses TRBV27 with TRBJ2-3, with 14 bases lining up with TRBD2. The CDR3 is 17 amino acids. J was trimmed by 7 bases and V by 6 bases; bases with no gene match: 12. The V gene's germline CDR1 is MNHEY and CDR2 SMNVEV (reference sequence). The CDR3 DNA follows: TGTGCCAGCAGCCCGGGACTAGCGGGGGCGGAGGTATATACGCAGTATTTT. It encodes CASSPGLAGAEVYTQYF.

The sample holds many counts of this clonotype. This chain connects TRBV28 to TRBJ2-1; tentative D call: TRBD2 (6 bases). Trimming pared 10 bases from V and 0 bases from J, leaving 13 bases between. Germline CDR1 is MDHEN and CDR2 is SYDVKM. This CDR3 is built from 14 residues. This CDR3 is CAINRETSYNEQFF. The CDR3 DNA sequence: TGTGCCATTAACCGGGAGACCTCCTACAATGAGCAGTTCTTC.

This clonotype has just a few counts. V is TRBV7-6 and J is TRBJ2-3; TRBD2 is a possible D gene (6 bases). This CDR3 has 16 amino acids. V was cut by 6 bases and J by 2 bases, with 18 bases left in between. Germline assignment: CDR1 SGHVS and CDR2 FNYEAQ. The DNA for the CDR3 is TGTGCCAGCAGTTTGACGGGACTCCGGTACACAGATACGCAGTATTTT. Amino acids: CASSLTGLRYTDTQYF.

This clonotype was seen a few times. The rearrangement uses TRBV20-1 and TRBJ1-5, with 8 bases that match TRBD1. V trimming: 2 bases; J trimming: 7 bases; junction bases outside the gene matches: 7. The CDR3 spans 14 residues. Germline values: CDR1 DFQATT, CDR2 SNEGSKA (reference sequence). The CDR3 DNA is TGCAGTGCTAGAAAAGGACAGGGTCAACAGCCCCAGCATTTT. Translating it yields CSARKGQGQQPQHF.

In its sample, this clonotype was seen many times. The CDR3 DNA sequence: TGTGCCAGCAGTTACGTCATAGCCTACGAGCAGTACTTC. Its protein product is CASSYVIAYEQYF. The rearrangement links TRBV12-3 or TRBV12-4 to TRBJ2-7, with D unclear. V was pared by 4 bases and J by 2 bases, with 9 bases between. The CDR3 extends over 13 amino acids.

This clonotype was found many times. The J gene is TRBJ2-7, the V gene TRBV2; the D gene is possibly TRBD2 (6 bases). CDR3 size: 15 residues. Germline V CDR1 and CDR2: SNHLY, FYNNEI. V was cut by 6 bases and J by 3 bases, with 18 bases left in between. CDR3 sequence: CASRDLGGRSYEQYF. The CDR3 bases are TGTGCCAGCAGGGACCTTGGAGGGAGAAGCTACGAGCAGTACTTC.

V usage is TRBV28 and J usage is TRBJ2-7; no definite D call. The CDR3 loop spans 14 amino acids. Germline V CDR1 and CDR2: MDHEN, SYDVKM. The germline V and J ends were trimmed by 9 bases and 2 bases, with 17 bases remaining between them. The CDR3 loop reads CASIPSGEPYEQYF. CDR3 DNA: TGTGCCAGTATTCCTAGTGGGGAACCCTACGAGCAGTACTTC.

The chain has TRBV5-1 and TRBJ2-7; the D gene is possibly TRBD1 (6 bases). Germline V CDR1 and CDR2: SGHRS, YFSETQ. The germline V and J ends were trimmed by 4 bases and 6 bases, with 17 bases remaining between them. The CDR3 is 14 amino acids. Here the CDR3 DNA reads TGCGCCAGCAGCCCACCCTCTACAGGGAGCGAGCAGTACTTC. It is translated as CASSPPSTGSEQYF.

This clonotype showed up many times. The chain joins TRBV7-6 to TRBJ2-1, with TRBD2 as a possible D gene (7 bases). Germline V CDR1 and CDR2: SGHVS, FNYEAQ. The germline V and J ends were trimmed by 5 bases and 9 bases, with 17 bases remaining between them. The CDR3 spans 14 residues. CDR3 in amino acids: CASSPLGGATEQFF. The CDR3 coding sequence is TGTGCCAGCAGCCCCCTGGGGGGGGCTACTGAGCAGTTCTTC.

V is TRBV7-8 and J is TRBJ1-1, with a tentative D call TRBD1 (5 bases). This CDR3 contains 14 residues. CDR1 and CDR2 from the germline V gene are SGHVS and FQNEAQ. Trimming left V 5 bases short and J 2 bases short, with 12 bases between. For the CDR3, the DNA is TGTGCCAGCAGCGCACAGGTGGGAAACACTGAAGCTTTCTTT. This translates into CASSAQVGNTEAFF.

This clonotype was seen at least ten times. V gene TRBV14 combines with J gene TRBJ2-1; D gene uncertain. Trimming pared 8 bases from V and 12 bases from J, leaving 14 bases between. The CDR3 totals 11 residues. Per germline, CDR1 SGHDN and CDR2 FVKESK. The CDR3 here is CASGSTRRQFF. The DNA of the CDR3 is TGTGCCAGCGGATCCACAAGACGGCAGTTCTTC.

V usage is TRBV5-4 and J usage is TRBJ2-1, with TRBD2 identical over 14 bases. J was trimmed by 12 bases and V by 1 base; bases with no gene match: 9. This CDR3 contains 16 residues. CDR1 SGHNT and CDR2 YYREEE come from the germline V gene (reference sequence). Here the CDR3 reads CASSLPTSGRAGGQFF. The CDR3 region has the DNA TGTGCCAGCAGCTTGCCGACTAGCGGGAGGGCCGGGGGGCAGTTCTTC. The whole variable domain, filled in from reference TRBV5-4 and TRBJ2-1, reads ETGVTQSPTHLIKTRGQQVTLRCSSQSGHNTVSWYQQALGQGPQFIFQYYREEENGRGNFPPRFSGLQFPNYSSELNVNALELDDSALYLCASSLPTSGRAGGQFFGPGTRLTVL.

This clonotype has at least ten counts. This chain uses TRBV11-2 with TRBJ2-3; perhaps D is TRBD1 or TRBD2 (5 bases each). The CDR3 extends over 15 amino acids. V dropped 7 bases and J dropped 1 base, with 15 bases sitting between them. Germline CDR1 reads SGHAT; CDR2 reads FQNNGV. The CDR3 protein is CASNPGTHRTDTQYF. CDR3 sequence (DNA): TGTGCCAGCAACCCCGGGACCCACCGCACAGATACGCAGTATTTT. The full variable domain, its missing parts supplied by reference TRBV11-2 and TRBJ2-3, is EAGVAQSPRYKIIEKRQSVAFWCNPISGHATLYWYQQILGQGPKLLIQFQNNGVVDDSQLPKDRFSAERLKGVDSTLKIQPAKLEDSAVYLCASNPGTHRTDTQYFGPGTRLTVL.

In its sample, this clonotype was seen many times. V is TRBV11-3 and J is TRBJ2-2, with 10 bases identical to TRBD2. The CDR3 has 16 amino acids. The V gene end was trimmed by 5 bases and the J gene end by 1 base; junction bases not matched to a gene: 4. Germline values: CDR1 SGHNT, CDR2 YENEEA. CDR3 DNA: TGTGCCAGCAGCCTACTAGCGGGACTGAACACCGGGGAGCTGTTTTTT. Protein: CASSLLAGLNTGELFF.

This clonotype came up many times. The chain uses TRBV6-2 or TRBV6-3 and TRBJ1-1; D remains unclear. Germline V gene sequence: CDR1 MNHEY, CDR2 SVGEGT. Trimming stripped 2 bases from V and 1 base from J, with 14 bases between. The CDR3 is 16 amino acids. The CDR3 sequence: CASSYRGSGPNTEAFF. The CDR3 DNA reads as TGTGCCAGCAGTTACCGCGGCTCGGGCCCGAACACTGAAGCTTTCTTT.

This clonotype was counted only a few times. The CDR3 DNA sequence: TGTGCCATCAGCCGGGACAGTGCAACTAATGAAAAACTGTTTTTT. Its translation: CAISRDSATNEKLFF. V gene TRBV10-3 combines with J gene TRBJ1-4; 7 bases are shared with TRBD1. CDR3 length: 15 residues. V lost 6 bases to trimming and J lost 0 bases; unmatched junction nucleotides: 4. The V gene's germline CDR1 is ENHRY and CDR2 SYGVKD.

This clonotype was seen repeatedly, ten times or more. The chain combines TRBV13 with TRBJ1-4; TRBD1 is a possible D gene (5 bases). Trimming removed 3 bases at V and 7 bases at J, with 9 bases between. CDR1 is PRHDT and CDR2 is FYEKMQ in the germline V gene (reference sequence). This CDR3 spans 13 amino acids. CDR3 amino acids: CASSLQGTEKLFF. DNA for the CDR3: TGTGCCAGCAGCTTGCAGGGTACTGAAAAACTGTTTTTT.